The 13 T cell receptor beta chains below all came from one sample that was sequenced in a study of cytomegalovirus exposure and HLA in healthy donors. The PCR contained 60 Vbeta and 13 Jbeta primers. Repertoires were generated with immunoSEQ multiplex PCR, while TCRdb's copy carries only in-frame clones and drops some. The table includes under 200,000 clones, roughly 80% detected once. The sample consisted of PBMCs. These receptor sequences come from a man between 18 and 35 years old in good health and CMV-seronegative.

The chain recombines TRBV19 with TRBJ1-5, with D uncertain. Trimming stripped 5 bases from V and 0 bases from J, with 11 bases between. In germline, CDR1 is LNHDA, CDR2 SQIVND (reference sequence). This CDR3 region has 15 residues. As DNA, the CDR3 is TGTGCCAGTAGTTACACAGATTATAGCAATCAGCCCCAGCATTTT. It specifies CASSYTDYSNQPQHF.

The chain links TRBV7-6 to TRBJ2-3, with D unclear. This CDR3 comprises 12 residues. The germline V and J ends were trimmed by 5 bases and 7 bases, with 10 bases remaining between them. The germline gives CDR1 SGHVS, CDR2 FNYEAQ. CDR3 coding DNA: TGTGCCAGCAGCCCCCACTCCTATACGCAGTATTTT. This sequence encodes CASSPHSYTQYF.

This clone was detected only a few times. V usage is TRBV27 and J usage is TRBJ1-3, with 7 bases matching TRBD1. CDR3 length: 14 residues. The germline V gene has CDR1 MNHEY and CDR2 SMNVEV (reference sequence). After removal of 5 bases from V and 2 bases from J, the junction contained 3 bases not matched to a gene. CDR3 sequence reads: CASSPGTAGNTIYF. CDR3 coding DNA: TGTGCCAGCAGTCCAGGGACAGCTGGAAACACCATATATTTT.

This chain uses TRBV5-4 with TRBJ2-5; D ambiguous. The CDR3 totals 14 residues. With 1 base removed from V and 4 bases from J, the gap between germline ends came to 11 bases. Per germline, CDR1 SGHNT and CDR2 YYREEE (reference sequence). The CDR3 region is CASSLWRLAETQYF. CDR3 DNA sequence: TGTGCCAGCAGCTTGTGGAGACTCGCAGAGACCCAGTACTTC.

This clone was seen a handful of times. This sequence joins TRBV27 and TRBJ2-3; a possible D gene is TRBD1 (6 bases). V was pared by 5 bases and J by 0 bases, with 12 bases between. The CDR3 totals 15 residues. The germline CDR1 and CDR2 sequences are MNHEY and SMNVEV (reference sequence). CDR3 in DNA: TGTGCCAGCAGTCCAACGACAGGAAGCACAGATACGCAGTATTTT. This sequence encodes CASSPTTGSTDTQYF.

This chain joins TRBV7-2 and TRBJ1-5, with D tentatively TRBD1 (5 bases). CDR3 length: 13 amino acids. Germline loops: CDR1 SGHTA, CDR2 FQGNSA. Trimming removed 5 bases from V and 6 bases from J, with 11 bases in between. CDR3 in amino acids: CASSQGAGQPQHF. The CDR3 DNA is TGTGCCAGCAGCCAGGGCGCCGGTCAGCCCCAGCATTTT.

V usage is TRBV5-8 and J usage is TRBJ1-2; the D is unclear. The V gene lost 2 bases and the J gene lost 4 bases, with 9 bases spanning the gap. The CDR3 spans 13 residues. Looked up from germline, CDR1 is SGHTS and CDR2 is YDEGEE. The CDR3 loop is CASSLRLPYGYTF. CDR3 DNA: TGTGCCAGCAGCTTACGACTCCCCTATGGCTACACCTTC.

The gene calls are TRBV14 and TRBJ2-4, with D tentatively TRBD1 (5 bases). The germline V gene has CDR1 SGHDN and CDR2 FVKESK. The CDR3 runs 15 residues. V lost 4 bases, J lost 1 base, and 11 bases lay in between. The CDR3 region has the DNA TGTGCCAGCAGCCCCACAGGTGCGGCCAAAAACATTCAGTACTTC. It yields the protein CASSPTGAAKNIQYF.

The chain couples TRBV7-8 to TRBJ1-1; D is uncertain. Germline CDR1 and CDR2: SGHVS and FQNEAQ. Trimming left V 2 bases short and J 6 bases short, with 13 bases between. This CDR3 is built from 14 residues. The CDR3 DNA sequence: TGTGCCAGCAGCTTAAATTCCCGAGCATCTGAAGCTTTCTTT. It translates to CASSLNSRASEAFF.

To note about this clone: Within the sample, other DNA sequences also encode this same CDR3. This chain connects TRBV6-4 to TRBJ2-3; 7 bases line up with TRBD2. The CDR3 covers 15 residues. The V gene end was trimmed by 3 bases and the J gene end by 0 bases; junction bases not matched to a gene: 3. In germline, CDR1 is MRHNA, CDR2 SNTAGT. In nucleotides, the CDR3 is TGTGCCAGCAGTGAGGGTAGCGGGAGCACAGATACGCAGTATTTT. Its protein product is CASSEGSGSTDTQYF.

The chain couples TRBV28 to TRBJ1-1; 8 bases agree with TRBD1. Germline CDR1 and CDR2: MDHEN and SYDVKM. V shed 5 bases and J 0 bases; nucleotides not matched to a gene: 5. CDR3 length: 15 residues. The CDR3 region has the DNA TGTGCCAGCAGTGGACAGGGCACCATGAACACTGAAGCTTTCTTT. Its translation: CASSGQGTMNTEAFF.

The chain uses TRBV5-4 and TRBJ2-7; 8 nucleotides agree with TRBD2. V shed 0 bases and J 6 bases; nucleotides not matched to a gene: 2. Germline V lookup: CDR1 SGHNT, CDR2 YYREEE (reference sequence). This CDR3 spans 13 amino acids. CDR3 nucleotides: TGTGCCAGCAGCTTGGAGGCGGGGGGCGAGCAGTACTTC. Translation gives CASSLEAGGEQYF.

This chain links TRBV7-2 with TRBJ1-2; a weak D match, TRBD1 (5 bases). Trimming shortened V by 4 bases and J by 4 bases, and 10 bases separated the two germline ends. Germline assignment: CDR1 SGHTA and CDR2 FQGNSA. This CDR3 is 13 amino acids long. CDR3 loop: CASSSGLTYGYTF. CDR3 coding DNA: TGTGCCAGCAGCTCGGGACTGACCTATGGCTACACCTTC.